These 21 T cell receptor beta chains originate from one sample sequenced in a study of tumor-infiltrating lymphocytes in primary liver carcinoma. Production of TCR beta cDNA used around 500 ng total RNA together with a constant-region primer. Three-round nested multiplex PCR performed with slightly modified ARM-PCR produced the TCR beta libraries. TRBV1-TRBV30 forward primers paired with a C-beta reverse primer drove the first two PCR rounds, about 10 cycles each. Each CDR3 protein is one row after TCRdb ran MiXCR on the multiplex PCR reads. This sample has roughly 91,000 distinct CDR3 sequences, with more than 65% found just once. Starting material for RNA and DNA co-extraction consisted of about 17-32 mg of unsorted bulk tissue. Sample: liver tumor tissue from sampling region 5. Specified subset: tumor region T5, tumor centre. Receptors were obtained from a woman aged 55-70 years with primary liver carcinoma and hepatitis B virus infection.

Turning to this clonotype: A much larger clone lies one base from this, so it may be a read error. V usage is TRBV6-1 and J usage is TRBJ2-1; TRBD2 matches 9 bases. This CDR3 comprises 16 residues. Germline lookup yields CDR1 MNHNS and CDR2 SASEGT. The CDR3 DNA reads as TGTGCCAGCAGTGGAAAACTAGCGGGTTCATACAATGGGCAGTTCTTC. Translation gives CASSGKLAGSYNGQFF.

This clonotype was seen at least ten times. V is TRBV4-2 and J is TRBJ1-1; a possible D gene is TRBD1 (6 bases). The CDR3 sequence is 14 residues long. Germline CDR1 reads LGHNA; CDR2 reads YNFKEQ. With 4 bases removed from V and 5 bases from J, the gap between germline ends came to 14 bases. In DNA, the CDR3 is TGTGCCAGCAGCCTAAGGGGGAGGGGGACTGAAGCTTTCTTT. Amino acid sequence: CASSLRGRGTEAFF.

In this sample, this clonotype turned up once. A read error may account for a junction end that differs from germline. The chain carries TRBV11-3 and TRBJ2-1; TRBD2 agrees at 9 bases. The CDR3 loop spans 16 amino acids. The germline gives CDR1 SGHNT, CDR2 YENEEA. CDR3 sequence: CASSLIAGAQDVEQFF. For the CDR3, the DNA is TGTGCCAGTAGCTTAATAGCGGGAGCGCAAGATGTTGAGCAGTTCTTC.

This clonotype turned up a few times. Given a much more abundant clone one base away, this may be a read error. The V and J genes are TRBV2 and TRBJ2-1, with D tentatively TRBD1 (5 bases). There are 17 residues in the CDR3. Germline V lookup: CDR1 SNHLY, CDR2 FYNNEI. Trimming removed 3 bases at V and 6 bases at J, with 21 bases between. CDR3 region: CASSDLKGLQLLNEQFF. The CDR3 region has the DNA TGTGCCAGCAGTGATTTAAAGGGGCTTCAGCTGCTCAATGAGCAGTTCTTC.

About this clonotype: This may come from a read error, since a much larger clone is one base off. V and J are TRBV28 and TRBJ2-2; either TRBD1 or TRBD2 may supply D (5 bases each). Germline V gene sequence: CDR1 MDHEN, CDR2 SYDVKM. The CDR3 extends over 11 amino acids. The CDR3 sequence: CASSLYGDLFF. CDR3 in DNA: TGTGCCAGCAGTTTGTACGGGGACCTGTTTTTT.

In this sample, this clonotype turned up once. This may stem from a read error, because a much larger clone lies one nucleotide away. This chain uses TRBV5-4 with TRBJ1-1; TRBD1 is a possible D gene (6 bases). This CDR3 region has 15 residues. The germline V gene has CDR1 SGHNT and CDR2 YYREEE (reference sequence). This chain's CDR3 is CASSNPQGDGFSRGF. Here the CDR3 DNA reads TGTGCCAGCAGCAACCCACAGGGTGATGGGTTCTCTAGGGGCTTT. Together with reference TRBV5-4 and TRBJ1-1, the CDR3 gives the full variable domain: ETGVTQSPTHLIKTRGQQVTLRCSSQSGHNTVSWYQQALGQGPQFIFQYYREEENGRGNFPPRFSGLQFPNYSSELNVNALELDDSALYLCASSNPQGDGFSRGFGQGTRLTVV.

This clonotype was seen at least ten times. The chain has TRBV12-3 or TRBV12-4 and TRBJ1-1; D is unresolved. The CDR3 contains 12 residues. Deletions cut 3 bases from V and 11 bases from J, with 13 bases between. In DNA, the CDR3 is TGTGCCAGCAGTTTTGGTGGGGTTGAGGCTTTCTTT. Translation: CASSFGGVEAFF.

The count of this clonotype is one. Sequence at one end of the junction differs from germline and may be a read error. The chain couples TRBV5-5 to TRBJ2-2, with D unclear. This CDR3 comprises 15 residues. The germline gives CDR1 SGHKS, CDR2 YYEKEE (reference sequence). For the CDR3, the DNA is TGTGGCAGCAGCTTGTTTGTGCAGGATACCGGGGAGCTGTTTTTT. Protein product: CGSSLFVQDTGELFF.

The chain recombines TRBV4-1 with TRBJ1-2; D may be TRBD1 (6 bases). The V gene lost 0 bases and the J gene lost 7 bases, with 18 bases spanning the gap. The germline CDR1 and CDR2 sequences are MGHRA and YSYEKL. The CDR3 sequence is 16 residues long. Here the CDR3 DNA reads TGCGCCAGCAGCCAAGATCAGTGGACAGAAATGGGTGGCTACACCTTC. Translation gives CASSQDQWTEMGGYTF.

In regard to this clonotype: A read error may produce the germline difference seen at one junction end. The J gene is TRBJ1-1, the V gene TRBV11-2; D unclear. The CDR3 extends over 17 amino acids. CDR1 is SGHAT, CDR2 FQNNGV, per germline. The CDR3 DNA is TGTGCCAGCAGCTCCCGACCGACGCGAGGAGTTAACACTGAAGTTTTCTTT. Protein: CASSSRPTRGVNTEVFF.

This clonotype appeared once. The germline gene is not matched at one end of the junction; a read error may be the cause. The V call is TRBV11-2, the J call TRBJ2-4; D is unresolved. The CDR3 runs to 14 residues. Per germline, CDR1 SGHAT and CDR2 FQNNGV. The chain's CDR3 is CASNLDRDGNTQYF. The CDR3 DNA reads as TGTGCCAGCAACTTAGATCGAGATGGAAACACTCAGTACTTC.

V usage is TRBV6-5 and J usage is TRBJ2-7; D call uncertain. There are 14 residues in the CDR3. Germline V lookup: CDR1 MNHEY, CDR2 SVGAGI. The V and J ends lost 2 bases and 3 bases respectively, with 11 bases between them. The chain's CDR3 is CASSYGVFGYEQYF. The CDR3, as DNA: TGTGCCAGCAGTTACGGCGTGTTTGGCTACGAGCAGTACTTC.

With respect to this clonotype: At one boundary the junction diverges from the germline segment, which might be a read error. CDR3 amino acids: CASSSVQGAEIQYF. As DNA, the CDR3 is TGTGCCAGCAGTTCTGTACAGGGGGCAGAGATCCAGTACTTC. This chain links TRBV28 with TRBJ2-5; 9 nucleotides line up with TRBD1. Germline assignment: CDR1 MDHEN and CDR2 SYDVKM. The CDR3 extends over 14 amino acids.

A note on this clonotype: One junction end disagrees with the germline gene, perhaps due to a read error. Here the CDR3 DNA reads TGTGCCAGCAGGTGCCCTGGGGGCGGCTACGTGCAGTACTTC. It specifies CASRCPGGGYVQYF. The V call is TRBV28, the J call TRBJ2-7; tentative D call: TRBD1 (6 bases). The CDR3 has 14 residues. The germline V gene has CDR1 MDHEN and CDR2 SYDVKM.

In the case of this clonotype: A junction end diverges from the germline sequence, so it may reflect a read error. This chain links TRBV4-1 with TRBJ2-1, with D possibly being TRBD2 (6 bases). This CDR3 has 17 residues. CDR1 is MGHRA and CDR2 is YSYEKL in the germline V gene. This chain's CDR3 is CTSSQGAGGGSYIAQFF. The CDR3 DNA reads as TGCACCAGCAGCCAAGGGGCTGGGGGAGGTTCCTACATTGCGCAGTTCTTC.

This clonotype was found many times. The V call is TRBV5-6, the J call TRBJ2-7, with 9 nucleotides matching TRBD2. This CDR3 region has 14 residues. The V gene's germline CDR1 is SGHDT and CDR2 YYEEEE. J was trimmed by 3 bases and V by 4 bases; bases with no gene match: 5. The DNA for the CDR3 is TGTGCCAGCAGCCCGACTAGCGGATACTACGAGCAGTACTTC. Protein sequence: CASSPTSGYYEQYF.

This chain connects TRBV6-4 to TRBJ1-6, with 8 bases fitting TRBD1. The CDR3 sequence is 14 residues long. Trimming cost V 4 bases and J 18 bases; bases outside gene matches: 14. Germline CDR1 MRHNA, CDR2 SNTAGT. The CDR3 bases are TGTGCCAGCAGTGTACAGGGGGGTAATTCATCCCCCCACTTT. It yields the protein CASSVQGGNSSPHF.

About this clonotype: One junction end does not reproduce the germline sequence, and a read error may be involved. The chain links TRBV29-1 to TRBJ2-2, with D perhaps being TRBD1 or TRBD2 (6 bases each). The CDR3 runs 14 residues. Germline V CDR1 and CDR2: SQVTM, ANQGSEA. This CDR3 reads CSAERRGKTGGLFF. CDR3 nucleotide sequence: TGCAGCGCCGAACGGAGGGGGAAGACCGGGGGGCTGTTTTTT.

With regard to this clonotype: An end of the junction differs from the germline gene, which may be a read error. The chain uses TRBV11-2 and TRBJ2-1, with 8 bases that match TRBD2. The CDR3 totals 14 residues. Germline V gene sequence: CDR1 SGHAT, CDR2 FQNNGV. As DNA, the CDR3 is TGTGCCAGCAGCCTCAGCGGGAGCCGCAGTGAGCGGTTCTTC. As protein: CASSLSGSRSERFF.

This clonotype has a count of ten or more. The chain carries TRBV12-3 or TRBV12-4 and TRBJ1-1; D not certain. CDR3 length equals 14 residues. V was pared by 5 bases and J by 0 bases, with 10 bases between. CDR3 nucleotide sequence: TGTGCCAGCAGTACCCAGACGGTGAACACTGAAGCTTTCTTT. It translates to CASSTQTVNTEAFF.

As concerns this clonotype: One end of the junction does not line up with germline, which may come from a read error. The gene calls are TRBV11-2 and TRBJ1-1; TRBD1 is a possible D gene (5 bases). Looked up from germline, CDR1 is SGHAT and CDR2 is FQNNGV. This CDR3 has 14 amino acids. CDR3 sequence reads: CASSLEQATGEAFF. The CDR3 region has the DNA TGTGCCAGCAGCTTAGAACAGGCGACGGGTGAAGCTTTCTTC.